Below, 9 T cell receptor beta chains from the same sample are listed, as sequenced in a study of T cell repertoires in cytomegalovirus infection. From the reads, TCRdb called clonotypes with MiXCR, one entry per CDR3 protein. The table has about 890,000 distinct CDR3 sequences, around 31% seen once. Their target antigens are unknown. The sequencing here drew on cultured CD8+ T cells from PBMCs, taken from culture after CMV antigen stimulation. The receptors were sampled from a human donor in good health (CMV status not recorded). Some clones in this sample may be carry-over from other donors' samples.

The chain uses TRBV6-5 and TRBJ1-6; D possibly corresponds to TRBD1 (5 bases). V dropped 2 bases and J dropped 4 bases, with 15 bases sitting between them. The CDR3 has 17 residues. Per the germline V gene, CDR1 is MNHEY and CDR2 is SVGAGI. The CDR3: CASSYGGLGRYNSPLHF. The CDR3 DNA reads TGTGCCAGCAGTTACGGGGGACTGGGCCGATATAATTCACCCCTCCACTTT.

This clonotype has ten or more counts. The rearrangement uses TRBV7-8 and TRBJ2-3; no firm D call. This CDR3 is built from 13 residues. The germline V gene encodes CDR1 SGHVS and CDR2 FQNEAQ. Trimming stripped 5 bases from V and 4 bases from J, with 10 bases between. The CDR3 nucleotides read TGTGCCAGCAGCCATCCGACTTCAGATACGCAGTATTTT. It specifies CASSHPTSDTQYF.

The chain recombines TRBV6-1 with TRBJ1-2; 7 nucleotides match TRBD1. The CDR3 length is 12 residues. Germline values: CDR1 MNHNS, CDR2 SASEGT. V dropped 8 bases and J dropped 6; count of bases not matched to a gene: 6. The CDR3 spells CASGTEANGYTF. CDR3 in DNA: TGTGCCAGCGGGACAGAGGCCAATGGCTACACCTTC.

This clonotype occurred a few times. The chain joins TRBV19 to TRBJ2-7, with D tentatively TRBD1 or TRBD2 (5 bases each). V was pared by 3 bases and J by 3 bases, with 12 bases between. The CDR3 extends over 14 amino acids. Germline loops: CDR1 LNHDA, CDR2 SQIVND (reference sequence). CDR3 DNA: TGTGCCAGTAGTATCACAGGACTGAGCTACGAGCAGTACTTC. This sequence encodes CASSITGLSYEQYF.

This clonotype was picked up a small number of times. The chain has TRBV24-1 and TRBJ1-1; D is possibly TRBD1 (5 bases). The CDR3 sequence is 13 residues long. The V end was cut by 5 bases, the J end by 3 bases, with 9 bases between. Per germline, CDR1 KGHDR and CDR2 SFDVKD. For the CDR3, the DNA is TGTGCCACCAGTGGAACAGGCTACACTGAAGCTTTCTTT. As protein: CATSGTGYTEAFF.

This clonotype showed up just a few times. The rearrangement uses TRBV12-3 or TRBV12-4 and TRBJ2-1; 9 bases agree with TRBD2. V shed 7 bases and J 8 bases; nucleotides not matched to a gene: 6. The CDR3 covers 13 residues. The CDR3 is CASNPSGVDEQFF. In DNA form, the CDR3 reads TGTGCCAGCAATCCTAGCGGGGTCGATGAGCAGTTCTTC.

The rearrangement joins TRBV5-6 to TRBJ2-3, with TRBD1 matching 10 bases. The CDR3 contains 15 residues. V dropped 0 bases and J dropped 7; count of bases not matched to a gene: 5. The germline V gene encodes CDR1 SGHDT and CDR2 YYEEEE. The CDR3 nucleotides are TGTGCCAGCAGCTTGGGACAGGGGGCAAGGAATACGCAGTATTTT. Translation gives CASSLGQGARNTQYF.

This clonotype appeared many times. The DNA of the CDR3 is TGTGCCAGCAATTGGGGGCCCGGGAACACTGAAGCTTTCTTT. Residues: CASNWGPGNTEAFF. The chain employs TRBV27 and TRBJ1-1; TRBD1 is a possible D gene (6 bases). The V and J ends lost 7 bases and 1 base respectively, with 13 bases between them. The CDR3 spans 14 residues. From germline, CDR1 is MNHEY and CDR2 SMNVEV (reference sequence).

The CDR3 protein is CASSNIADYNEQFF. CDR3 sequence (DNA): TGCGCCAGCAGCAACATAGCGGATTACAATGAGCAGTTCTTC. The chain employs TRBV4-1 and TRBJ2-1, with a weak D call TRBD2 (6 bases). V lost 5 bases and J lost 4, with 12 bases in between. CDR1 MGHRA and CDR2 YSYEKL come from the germline V gene. The CDR3 contains 14 residues.